The present TCR beta chain was sequenced within a study of control samples from healthy donors and cancer patients. Here immunoSEQ multiplex PCR was the method, and the copy in TCRdb shows in-frame clones only, minus some. The sample records some 140,000 clones, less than 90% being singletons. The germline CDR1 and CDR2 sequences are SGHDT and YYEEEE. Trimming took 2 bases from V and 0 from J, leaving 9 bases between them. The CDR3 has 15 amino acids. The rearrangement links TRBV5-6 to TRBJ2-1, with a weak D call TRBD2 (6 bases). The material sequenced was blood. The TCR originated in a woman in her twenties or thirties in good health. The CDR3 spells CASSLRESSYNEQFF. In nucleotides, the CDR3 is TGTGCCAGCAGCTTACGGGAGAGCTCCTACAATGAGCAGTTCTTC.